This T cell receptor beta chain emerged from a study of T cell changes during pregnancy in multiple sclerosis. TCRdb keeps only in-frame clones here, not all; method: immunoSEQ multiplex PCR. The sample has roughly 37,000 clones; 80% to 95% are singletons. The CDR3 has 13 residues. V was cut by 0 bases and J by 11 bases, with 12 bases left in between. In germline, CDR1 is SGDLS, CDR2 YYNGEE. The source was CD8+ T cells from peripheral blood mononuclear cells, collected before pregnancy. This receptor was obtained from a female donor with multiple sclerosis, enrolled in a pregnancy study. V usage is TRBV9 and J usage is TRBJ2-1; D perhaps matches TRBD2 (6 bases). CDR3 nucleotides: TGTGCCAGCAGCGTAGCTACGCGGGATAAGCAGTTCTTC. Protein sequence: CASSVATRDKQFF.